These 23 T cell receptor beta chains were all obtained from the same sample, sequenced in a study of blood T cell repertoires in COVID-19. Clones were sequenced by immunoSEQ multiplex PCR, and TCRdb holds only the in-frame ones, with some missing. Among about 150,000 clones, about 80% were seen once, and the ten largest hold 7.3%. What was sequenced was PBMCs or T cells enriched from blood (not recorded which). Receptor source: a man aged 50-60 years who had recovered from COVID-19.

The chain uses TRBV12-5 and TRBJ1-2; TRBD1 is a possible D gene (5 bases). Germline loops: CDR1 LGHNT, CDR2 FRNRAP. Trimming pared 1 base from V and 2 bases from J, leaving 5 bases between. The CDR3 is 13 amino acids. The chain's CDR3 is CASGLDRNYGYTF. The DNA of the CDR3 is TGTGCTAGTGGTTTGGACAGGAACTATGGCTACACCTTC.

As regards this clone: The same CDR3 can be traced to other DNA sequences in this sample. This rearrangement joins TRBV5-4 to TRBJ1-1; D possibly corresponds to TRBD1 (5 bases). The CDR3 sequence is 13 residues long. V was pared by 4 bases and J by 4 bases, with 11 bases between. Germline CDR1 and CDR2: SGHNT and YYREEE (reference sequence). For the CDR3, the DNA is TGTGCCAGCAGCCGGGGGGGTGCCACTGAAGCTTTCTTT. Amino acids: CASSRGGATEAFF.

The chain couples TRBV2 to TRBJ2-5; 11 nucleotides line up with TRBD1. After removal of 8 bases from V and 2 bases from J, the junction contained 4 bases not matched to a gene. CDR1 is SNHLY, CDR2 FYNNEI, per germline. This CDR3 spans 14 amino acids. The CDR3 protein is CASGRDRGQETQYF. CDR3 bases: TGTGCCAGCGGCCGGGACAGGGGGCAAGAGACCCAGTACTTC.

The chain carries TRBV27 and TRBJ2-7; D possibly corresponds to TRBD1 (5 bases). CDR1 is MNHEY, CDR2 SMNVEV, per germline (reference sequence). Trimming cost V 5 bases and J 3 bases, with 11 bases left between them. The CDR3 runs to 13 residues. DNA for the CDR3: TGTGCCAGCAGTCCCGGACACTTCTACGAGCAGTACTTC. Its protein product is CASSPGHFYEQYF.

The chain uses TRBV27 and TRBJ2-7; 7 bases map to TRBD1. This CDR3 is built from 13 residues. Germline trimming cut 4 bases from V and 2 bases from J; bases unmatched to any gene: 2. Germline lookup yields CDR1 MNHEY and CDR2 SMNVEV (reference sequence). DNA of the CDR3: TGTGCCAGCAGTTGGGACAGAGCCTACGAGCAGTACTTC. The encoded protein is CASSWDRAYEQYF.

V and J are TRBV27 and TRBJ1-5, with a weak D call TRBD1 (6 bases). This CDR3 has 16 amino acids. Germline V gene lookup returns CDR1 MNHEY and CDR2 SMNVEV (reference sequence). V was trimmed by 5 bases and J by 7 bases, leaving 21 bases between them. CDR3 region: CASSPIGEGGRQPQHF. As DNA, the CDR3 is TGTGCCAGCAGTCCGATAGGGGAGGGGGGGCGGCAGCCCCAGCATTTT.

In this sample, this clone is large. The chain links TRBV11-2 to TRBJ1-1; unclear D gene. Per the germline V gene, CDR1 is SGHAT and CDR2 is FQNNGV. The CDR3 extends over 13 amino acids. The germline V and J ends were trimmed by 0 bases and 2 bases, with 4 bases remaining between them. This CDR3 is CASSLELNTEAFF. In DNA, the CDR3 is TGTGCCAGCAGCTTAGAGCTAAACACTGAAGCTTTCTTT.

V and J are TRBV19 and TRBJ1-4; 7 bases fit TRBD1. CDR3 length equals 13 residues. The ends lost 10 bases at V and 7 bases at J; junction bases unmatched: 9. Germline loops: CDR1 LNHDA, CDR2 SQIVND (reference sequence). The CDR3 DNA reads as TGTGCCATCCAAAGGGGGCCCGGTGAAAAACTGTTTTTT. It yields the protein CAIQRGPGEKLFF.

The V call is TRBV9, the J call TRBJ1-2, with no clear D. This CDR3 has 14 amino acids. V gave up 0 bases and J gave up 8 bases, with 14 bases separating them. Germline CDR1 and CDR2: SGDLS and YYNGEE. CDR3: CASSVVSGAGGYTF. The DNA for the CDR3 is TGTGCCAGCAGCGTAGTTTCGGGCGCGGGAGGCTACACCTTC.

The V call is TRBV7-2, the J call TRBJ2-5; weak D call: TRBD2 (6 bases). This CDR3 is built from 16 residues. V was clipped by 2 bases and J by 2 bases, with 15 bases between them. Germline lookup yields CDR1 SGHTA and CDR2 FQGNSA. The CDR3 nucleotides read TGTGCCAGCAGCTTATTATATAGGAGGGGTCAAGAGACCCAGTACTTC. Translation: CASSLLYRRGQETQYF.

The chain has TRBV18 and TRBJ1-5; 7 nucleotides agree with TRBD1. This CDR3 spans 17 amino acids. Germline V gene sequence: CDR1 KGHSH, CDR2 LQKENI. Germline trimming cut 2 bases from V and 4 bases from J; bases unmatched to any gene: 11. The CDR3 is CASSPGGRGTGNQPQHF. CDR3 coding DNA: TGTGCCAGCTCACCAGGAGGCAGGGGGACTGGGAATCAGCCCCAGCATTTT.

The chain couples TRBV7-9 to TRBJ1-4; 7 bases fit TRBD1. The trim removed 4 bases at V and 3 bases at J, leaving 2 bases unmatched. The length of the CDR3 is 14 residues. Germline CDR1 is SEHNR and CDR2 is FQNEAQ (reference sequence). In nucleotides, the CDR3 is TGTGCCAGCAGCTCCAGGGGGGCTAATGAAAAACTGTTTTTT. Protein sequence: CASSSRGANEKLFF.

The rearrangement links TRBV18 to TRBJ1-6, with 9 bases matching TRBD1. Germline V lookup: CDR1 KGHSH, CDR2 LQKENI. The trim removed 3 bases at V and 6 bases at J, leaving 3 bases unmatched. The CDR3 runs 15 residues. The CDR3 DNA reads TGTGCCAGCTCACCCGCGGACAGGGGTAATTCACCCCTCCACTTT. The encoded protein is CASSPADRGNSPLHF.

The chain joins TRBV29-1 to TRBJ2-1, with TRBD1 identical over 11 bases. Germline lookup yields CDR1 SQVTM and CDR2 ANQGSEA. This CDR3 has 16 amino acids. J was trimmed by 7 bases and V by 5 bases; bases with no gene match: 13. CDR3 residues: CSVSSVDRGLINEQFF. In DNA, the CDR3 is TGCAGCGTTTCCTCTGTGGACAGGGGGCTTATAAATGAGCAGTTCTTC.

The V gene is TRBV5-1, the J gene TRBJ2-2, with D tentatively TRBD1 (6 bases). This CDR3 region has 14 residues. V shed 4 bases and J shed 6 bases, with 13 bases lying between them. The germline V gene has CDR1 SGHRS and CDR2 YFSETQ. The CDR3 coding sequence is TGCGCCAGCAGCGTAAAAGGGGGAGCCGGGGAGCTGTTTTTT. Amino acids: CASSVKGGAGELFF.

This clone was seen a single time. V usage is TRBV3-1 (or the pseudogene TRBV3-2) and J usage is TRBJ2-1; D remains unclear. V lost 0 bases and J lost 8, with 11 bases in between. The CDR3 runs to 14 residues. CDR1 and CDR2 from the germline V gene are LGHDT and YNNKEL (reference sequence). For the CDR3, the DNA is TGTGCCAGCAGCCAAGATCTTCCGGGTCATGAGCAGTTCTTC. Protein product: CASSQDLPGHEQFF.

The rearrangement joins TRBV19 to TRBJ2-5; 13 bases align to TRBD2. With 6 bases clipped from V and 0 bases from J, the junction kept 10 bases outside the gene matches. CDR1 LNHDA and CDR2 SQIVND come from the germline V gene (reference sequence). The CDR3 runs to 18 residues. This CDR3 reads CASRAWGLAGPYQETQYF. CDR3 sequence (DNA): TGTGCCAGTAGGGCCTGGGGACTAGCGGGGCCGTACCAAGAGACCCAGTACTTC.

This clone was seen only a few times. V and J are TRBV5-1 and TRBJ2-2; TRBD2 agrees at 8 bases. Trimming took 5 bases from V and 6 from J; bases not matched to a gene: 6. CDR3 length: 14 amino acids. From germline, CDR1 is SGHRS and CDR2 YFSETQ. CDR3 protein: CASRSRTSSGELFF. As DNA, the CDR3 is TGCGCCAGCAGGTCCCGGACTAGCTCCGGGGAGCTGTTTTTT. Full variable domain (missing parts from reference TRBV5-1 and TRBJ2-2): KAGVTQTPRYLIKTRGQQVTLSCSPISGHRSVSWYQQTPGQGLQFLFEYFSETQRNKGNFPGRFSGRQFSNSRSEMNVSTLELGDSALYLCASRSRTSSGELFFGEGSRLTVL.

This clone was seen more than once but under ten times. CDR3 bases: TGCGCCAGCAGCCAACTCCGACAGGGGGATGGCTACACCTTC. This translates into CASSQLRQGDGYTF. The chain recombines TRBV4-1 with TRBJ1-2; 9 bases map to TRBD1. Looked up from germline, CDR1 is MGHRA and CDR2 is YSYEKL. V was clipped by 2 bases and J by 6 bases; unmatched bases: 4. The CDR3 contains 14 residues.

The V and J genes are TRBV4-3 and TRBJ2-7; 11 bases match TRBD1. CDR1 is LGHNA, CDR2 YSLEER, per germline. The CDR3 loop spans 16 amino acids. V was pared by 0 bases and J by 6 bases, with 7 bases of the junction left unmatched. The chain's CDR3 is CASSQDRGQGASEQYF. CDR3 nucleotide sequence: TGCGCCAGCAGCCAAGATAGAGGACAGGGGGCCAGCGAGCAGTACTTC.

The V gene is TRBV7-9, the J gene TRBJ1-1; no firm D call. The ends were cut back, 7 bases at V and 7 bases at J, with 25 bases in the middle. The CDR3 runs 16 residues. Germline assignment: CDR1 SEHNR and CDR2 FQNEAQ (reference sequence). CDR3 nucleotides: TGTGCCAGCACCGTTCTCGGACTGAAAAAGGCGGGTGAAGCTTTCTTT. Its protein is CASTVLGLKKAGEAFF.

The chain combines TRBV5-4 with TRBJ2-6; a possible D gene is TRBD1 (5 bases). V lost 2 bases to trimming and J lost 4 bases, with 10 bases between them. Germline V CDR1 and CDR2: SGHNT, YYREEE (reference sequence). The CDR3 runs to 15 residues. The CDR3 here is CASSFGGAGANVLTF. CDR3 DNA: TGTGCCAGCAGCTTTGGTGGGGCCGGGGCCAACGTCCTGACTTTC.

V gene TRBV5-1 combines with J gene TRBJ2-7; 9 positions agree with TRBD1. There are 15 residues in the CDR3. V lost 0 bases and J lost 7; bases outside the gene matches: 8. CDR1 SGHRS and CDR2 YFSETQ come from the germline V gene. The DNA for the CDR3 is TGCGCCAGCAGCTTGGAGAGGACAGGGGCCCGTGAGCAGTACTTC. It yields the protein CASSLERTGAREQYF.